This T cell receptor (beta chain) was found in a study of human T cells and chemical hapten exposure. Looking at the study overall: Yields of TCR per sample differed, chiefly owing to small differences in pooled library volume.

During construction of the library, unique molecular identifiers were attached to individual cDNA molecules for quantitative, reproducible TCR counting. Per the original data handling: Sequenced samples showed a median of around 91,000 TCRs each, with counts running from roughly 23,000 to 700,000. Using its own MiXCR run on the 5' RACE reads, TCRdb lists one record per CDR3 protein. TCRdb's processing, not the authors', yielded these V and J calls. The sample has tens of thousands of distinct CDR3 sequences, 7.7% seen once. Study-wide points: Sensitization with DPC brought no change to TCRs above 1 in 1000 in frequency.

Per germline, CDR1 SGHAT and CDR2 FQNNGV. Trimming took 4 bases from V and 4 from J, leaving 13 bases between them. The CDR3 sequence is 14 residues long. This clonotype was recorded a few times. What it recognizes is unknown. The total RNA was obtained from whole blood that was not fractionated. The chain combines TRBV11-2 with TRBJ2-5; maybe TRBD2 (6 bases). The TCR sequence derives from a male donor in good health. CDR3 coding DNA: TGTGCCAGCAGCTCCAGGGCGCGGGGAGAGACCCAGTACTTC. Translating it yields CASSSRARGETQYF. The whole variable domain, filled in from reference TRBV11-2 and TRBJ2-5, reads EAGVAQSPRYKIIEKRQSVAFWCNPISGHATLYWYQQILGQGPKLLIQFQNNGVVDDSQLPKDRFSAERLKGVDSTLKIQPAKLEDSAVYLCASSSRARGETQYFGPGTRLLVL.